The entry that follows covers one T cell receptor (beta chain) sequence. This entry comes from a study of blood T cell repertoires in COVID-19. Study summary: Specimens from acute and convalescent COVID-19 originated in the United States, Italy and Spain. PBMCs, B-cell-depleted T cells, or T cells were the source of the cDNA or gDNA that made up the material.

Residents of 24 US areas, aged roughly 18 to 89 years, made up the participants. Original processing methods: Reference gene primer amplification yielded estimated nucleated cell counts. The assay was immunoSEQ multiplex PCR, and TCRdb's table has in-frame clones only and misses some. The V and J calls and clone size were taken over from that table, and D and trimming were inferred from the DNA. Here the sample spans roughly 230,000 clones, roughly four fifths being singletons. The length of the CDR3 is 12 residues. The V gene's germline CDR1 is SGHNT and CDR2 YYREEE (reference sequence). V lost 0 bases and J 9 bases, leaving 7 bases between the germline ends.

This chain connects TRBV5-4 to TRBJ1-5; D is undetermined. The receptor was isolated from a woman in her fifties or sixties who had recovered from COVID-19. Sequencing input: PBMCs or T cells enriched from blood (not recorded which). The CDR3 spells CASSLGRGPQHF. Here the CDR3 DNA reads TGTGCCAGCAGCTTGGGACGGGGGCCCCAGCATTTT.